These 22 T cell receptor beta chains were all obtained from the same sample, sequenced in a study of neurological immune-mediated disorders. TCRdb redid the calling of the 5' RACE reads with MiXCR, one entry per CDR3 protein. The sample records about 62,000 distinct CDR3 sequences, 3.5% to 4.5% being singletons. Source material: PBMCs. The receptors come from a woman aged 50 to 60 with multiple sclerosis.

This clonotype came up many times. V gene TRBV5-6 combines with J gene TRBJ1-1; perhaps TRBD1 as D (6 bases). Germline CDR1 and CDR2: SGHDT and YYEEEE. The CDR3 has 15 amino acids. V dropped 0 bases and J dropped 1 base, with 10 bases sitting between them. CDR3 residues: CASSLGGQSNTEAFF. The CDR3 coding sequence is TGTGCCAGCAGCTTGGGAGGACAGTCGAACACTGAAGCTTTCTTT. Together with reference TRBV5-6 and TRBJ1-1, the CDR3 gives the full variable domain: DAGVTQSPTHLIKTRGQQVTLRCSPKSGHDTVSWYQQALGQGPQFIFQYYEEEERQRGNFPDRFSGHQFPNYSSELNVNALLLGDSALYLCASSLGGQSNTEAFFGQGTRLTVV.

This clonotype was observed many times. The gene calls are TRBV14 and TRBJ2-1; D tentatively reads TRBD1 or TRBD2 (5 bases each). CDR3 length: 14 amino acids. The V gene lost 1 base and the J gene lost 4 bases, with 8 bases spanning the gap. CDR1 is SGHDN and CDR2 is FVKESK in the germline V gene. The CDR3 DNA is TGTGCCAGCAGCCAAGGTTGGGGGTACAATGAGCAGTTCTTC. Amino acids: CASSQGWGYNEQFF. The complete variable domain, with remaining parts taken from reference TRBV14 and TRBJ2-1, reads EAGVTQFPSHSVIEKGQTVTLRCDPISGHDNLYWYRRVMGKEIKFLLHFVKESKQDESGMPNNRFLAERTGGTYSTLKVQPAELEDSGVYFCASSQGWGYNEQFFGPGTRLTVL.

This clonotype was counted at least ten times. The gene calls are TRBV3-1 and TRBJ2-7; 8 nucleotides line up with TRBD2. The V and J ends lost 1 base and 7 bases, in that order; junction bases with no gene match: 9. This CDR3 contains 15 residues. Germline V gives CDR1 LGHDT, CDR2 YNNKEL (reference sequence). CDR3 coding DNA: TGTGCCAGCAGCCAAGTATCGGGAGGGCCTCATGAGCAGTACTTC. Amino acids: CASSQVSGGPHEQYF.

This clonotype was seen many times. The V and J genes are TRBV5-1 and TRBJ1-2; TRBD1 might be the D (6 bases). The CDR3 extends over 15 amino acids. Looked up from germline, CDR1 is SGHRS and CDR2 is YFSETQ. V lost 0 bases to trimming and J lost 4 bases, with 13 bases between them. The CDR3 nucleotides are TGCGCCAGCAGCTTGGAAGGGGGTCGGAGCTATGGCTACACCTTC. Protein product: CASSLEGGRSYGYTF.

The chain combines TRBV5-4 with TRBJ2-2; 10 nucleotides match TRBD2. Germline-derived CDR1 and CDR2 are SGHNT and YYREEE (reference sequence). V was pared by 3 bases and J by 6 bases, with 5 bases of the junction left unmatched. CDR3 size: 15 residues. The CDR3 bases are TGTGCCAGCAGCTGGGGACTAGCGAGTTCCGGGGAGCTGTTTTTT. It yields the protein CASSWGLASSGELFF.

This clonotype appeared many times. The CDR3 sequence is CASSSGTGRNEKLFF. The CDR3 bases are TGTGCCAGCAGCTCCGGGACAGGGAGAAATGAAAAACTGTTTTTT. J is TRBJ1-4 and V is TRBV11-1; 9 nucleotides align to TRBD1. V gave up 4 bases and J gave up 5 bases; unmatched junction bases: 5. This CDR3 comprises 15 residues. Germline-derived CDR1 and CDR2 are SGHAT and FQDESV (reference sequence).

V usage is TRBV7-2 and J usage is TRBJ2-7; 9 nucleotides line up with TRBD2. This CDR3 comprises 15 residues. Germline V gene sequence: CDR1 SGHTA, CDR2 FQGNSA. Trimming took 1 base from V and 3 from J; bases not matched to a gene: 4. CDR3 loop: CASSLGGGRGYEQYF. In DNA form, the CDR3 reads TGTGCCAGCAGCTTAGGTGGCGGGAGGGGCTACGAGCAGTACTTC.

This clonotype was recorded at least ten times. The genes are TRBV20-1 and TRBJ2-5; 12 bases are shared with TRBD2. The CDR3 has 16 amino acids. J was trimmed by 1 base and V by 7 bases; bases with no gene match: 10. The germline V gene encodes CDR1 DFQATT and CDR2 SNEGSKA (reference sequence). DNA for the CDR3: TGCAGTGTCAGACTAGCGGGAGCTCTCCCCCAAGAGACCCAGTACTTC. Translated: CSVRLAGALPQETQYF.

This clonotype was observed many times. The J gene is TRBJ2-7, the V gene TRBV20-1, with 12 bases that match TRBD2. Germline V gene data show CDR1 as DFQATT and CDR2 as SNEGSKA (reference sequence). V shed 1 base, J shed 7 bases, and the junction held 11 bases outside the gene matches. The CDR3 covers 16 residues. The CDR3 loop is CSARVISSGRAQEQYF. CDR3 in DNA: TGCAGTGCTAGAGTAATCTCTAGCGGGAGGGCCCAAGAGCAGTACTTC.

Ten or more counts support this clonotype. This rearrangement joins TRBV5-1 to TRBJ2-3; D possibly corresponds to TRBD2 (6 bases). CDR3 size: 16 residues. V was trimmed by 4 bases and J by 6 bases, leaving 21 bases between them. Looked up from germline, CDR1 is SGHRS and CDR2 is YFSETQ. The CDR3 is CASSPGAGTSTDTQYF. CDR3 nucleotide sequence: TGCGCCAGCAGCCCCGGTGCGGGGACTTCCACCGATACGCAGTATTTT.

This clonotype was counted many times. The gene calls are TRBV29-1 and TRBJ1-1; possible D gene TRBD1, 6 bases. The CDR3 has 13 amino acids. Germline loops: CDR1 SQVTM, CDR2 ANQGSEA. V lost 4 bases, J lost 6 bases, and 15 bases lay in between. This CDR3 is CSVASQGTSEAFF. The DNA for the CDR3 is TGCAGCGTTGCTTCGCAGGGGACTTCTGAAGCTTTCTTT.

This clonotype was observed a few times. CDR3 nucleotide sequence: TGTGCCAGCAGCTTAGAACCGGGAGGGGGCACAGATACGCAGTATTTT. Translated: CASSLEPGGGTDTQYF. This chain uses TRBV7-2 with TRBJ2-3; 8 bases align to TRBD2. V was pared by 1 base and J by 1 base, with 4 bases of the junction left unmatched. The CDR3 sequence is 16 residues long. CDR1 is SGHTA and CDR2 is FQGNSA in the germline V gene.

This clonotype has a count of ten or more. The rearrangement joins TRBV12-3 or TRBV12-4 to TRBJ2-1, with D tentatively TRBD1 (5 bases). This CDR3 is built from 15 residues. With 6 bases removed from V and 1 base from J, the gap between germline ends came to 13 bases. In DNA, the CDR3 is TGTGCCAGCAGCCGGACACCCGATTCCTACAATGAGCAGTTCTTC. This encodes CASSRTPDSYNEQFF.

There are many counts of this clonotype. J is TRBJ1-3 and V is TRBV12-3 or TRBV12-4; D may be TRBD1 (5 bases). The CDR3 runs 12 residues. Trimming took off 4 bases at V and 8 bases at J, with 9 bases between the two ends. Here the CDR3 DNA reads TGTGCCAGCAGTTCTGACAGACACACCATATATTTT. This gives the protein CASSSDRHTIYF.

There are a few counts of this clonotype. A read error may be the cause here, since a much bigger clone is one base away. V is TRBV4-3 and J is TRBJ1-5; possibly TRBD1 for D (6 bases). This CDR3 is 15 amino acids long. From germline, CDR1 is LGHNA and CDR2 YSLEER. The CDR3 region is CASSQDLRGNQPQNF. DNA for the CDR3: TGCGCCAGCAGCCAAGACCTCAGGGGCAATCAGCCCCAGAATTTT.

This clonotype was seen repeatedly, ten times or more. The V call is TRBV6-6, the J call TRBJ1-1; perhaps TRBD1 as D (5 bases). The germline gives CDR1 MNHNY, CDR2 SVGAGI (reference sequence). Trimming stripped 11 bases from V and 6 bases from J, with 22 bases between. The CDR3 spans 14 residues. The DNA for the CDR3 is TGTGCCTCGGGGGGTACGGCGTCTCAGGCTGAAGCTTTCTTT. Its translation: CASGGTASQAEAFF.

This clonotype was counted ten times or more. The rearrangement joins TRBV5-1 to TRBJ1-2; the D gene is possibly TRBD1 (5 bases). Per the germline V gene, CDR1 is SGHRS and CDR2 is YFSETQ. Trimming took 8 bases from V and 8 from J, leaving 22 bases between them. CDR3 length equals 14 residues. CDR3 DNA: TGCGCCAGTTTCGGGACCGTTGCTGGGGAGGGCTACACCTTC. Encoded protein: CASFGTVAGEGYTF. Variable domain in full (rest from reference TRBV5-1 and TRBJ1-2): KAGVTQTPRYLIKTRGQQVTLSCSPISGHRSVSWYQQTPGQGLQFLFEYFSETQRNKGNFPGRFSGRQFSNSRSEMNVSTLELGDSALYLCASFGTVAGEGYTFGSGTRLTVV.

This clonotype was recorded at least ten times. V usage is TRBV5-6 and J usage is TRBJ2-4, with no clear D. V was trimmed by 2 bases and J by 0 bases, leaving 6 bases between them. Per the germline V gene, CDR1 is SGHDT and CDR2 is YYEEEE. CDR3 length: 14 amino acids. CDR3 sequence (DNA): TGTGCCAGCAGCTTCTTACTAGCCAAAAACATTCAGTACTTC. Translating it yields CASSFLLAKNIQYF.

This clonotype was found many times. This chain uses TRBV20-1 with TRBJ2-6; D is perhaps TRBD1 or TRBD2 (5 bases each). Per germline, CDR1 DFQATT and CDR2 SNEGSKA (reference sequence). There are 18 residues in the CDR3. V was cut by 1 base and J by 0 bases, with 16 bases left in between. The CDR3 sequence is CSARGRRGPSSGANVLTF. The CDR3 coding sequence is TGCAGTGCTAGAGGGAGAAGGGGACCTTCCTCTGGGGCCAACGTCCTGACTTTC.

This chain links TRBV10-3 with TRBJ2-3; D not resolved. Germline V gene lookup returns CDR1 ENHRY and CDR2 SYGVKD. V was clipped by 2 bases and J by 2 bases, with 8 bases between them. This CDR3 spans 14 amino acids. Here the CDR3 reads CAISEMSDTDTQYF. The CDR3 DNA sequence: TGTGCCATCAGTGAGATGTCGGACACAGATACGCAGTATTTT.

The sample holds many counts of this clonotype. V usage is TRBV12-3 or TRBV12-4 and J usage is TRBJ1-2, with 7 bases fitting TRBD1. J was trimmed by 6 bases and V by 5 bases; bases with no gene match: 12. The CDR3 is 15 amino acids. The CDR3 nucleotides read TGTGCCAGCAGTCTTTCGACAGGGCTGACTCATGGCTACACCTTC. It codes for CASSLSTGLTHGYTF.

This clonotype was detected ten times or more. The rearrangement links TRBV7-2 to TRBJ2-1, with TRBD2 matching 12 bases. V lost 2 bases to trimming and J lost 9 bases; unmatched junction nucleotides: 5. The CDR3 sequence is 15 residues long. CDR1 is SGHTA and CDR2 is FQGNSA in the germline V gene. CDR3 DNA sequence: TGTGCCAGCAGCTTATCGGCTAGCGGGAGGGGTGAGCAGTTCTTC. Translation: CASSLSASGRGEQFF.